The rows below give T cell receptor beta chains drawn from one sample of a study of blood T cell repertoires in COVID-19. Using immunoSEQ multiplex PCR, the repertoire was profiled, and TCRdb retains in-frame clones only, with some absent. Among 200,000 to 300,000 clones listed, around 87% were seen once. The sequenced sample consisted of peripheral blood. Every receptor here comes from a woman aged 60 to 75 with COVID-19, enrolled during active disease. Each CDR3 is given with its conserved first and last residue. The D gene is left open where the match is weak. Clone size is stated in some rows and not others, as once, few, many or a class when expanded.

>TRBJ2-1|-|TRBV5-4|TRBD1
TGTGCCAGCAGCCCGGGACAGGGGGCAGGCGGGAGGGCCTACAATGAGCAGTTCTTC
CASSPGQGAGGRAYNEQFF
>TRBJ1-5|few|TRBV21-1|-
TGTGCCAGCAGCTCCGGACAGGGGAGTTGGAGCAATCAGCCCCAGCATTTT
CASSSGQGSWSNQPQHF
>TRBJ2-5|once|TRBV14|-
TGTGCCAGCAGCCAAATGTGGAGCAGGGATCTGGAGACCCAGTACTTC
CASSQMWSRDLETQYF
>TRBJ1-2|-|TRBV27|TRBD1
TGTGCCAGCAGTTTATGGTCGGAGGGACAGGGGAAAGGCTACACCTTC
CASSLWSEGQGKGYTF
>TRBJ2-3|once|TRBV11-3|TRBD1
TGTGCCAGCAGCCTCAGGGGGCATGGTGGAACAGATACGCAGTATTTT
CASSLRGHGGTDTQYF
>TRBJ2-7|-|TRBV28|TRBD2
TGTGCCAGCAGTTTATGGGCGACTAGCCCCGAGCAGTACTTC
CASSLWATSPEQYF
>TRBJ2-1|once|TRBV7-2|TRBD2
TGTGCCAGCAGCTTGCGGACTAGCGGGAGCTCCGGTCGAAATGAGCAGTTCTTC
CASSLRTSGSSGRNEQFF
>TRBJ2-7|once|TRBV6-5|TRBD1
TGTGCCAGCAGTCCCCGGACAGGGACCTACGAGCAGTACTTC
CASSPRTGTYEQYF
>TRBJ1-5|-|TRBV7-2|TRBD1
TGTGCCAGCAGCCTATGGCAGGGGGGCAATCAGCCCCAGCATTTT
CASSLWQGGNQPQHF
>TRBJ2-1|-|TRBV5-1|TRBD2
TGCGCCAGCGGTCTAGCGGGAGCGTACAATGAGCAGTTCTTC
CASGLAGAYNEQFF
>TRBJ1-3|-|TRBV4-1|-
TGCGCCAGCAGCTCCTCTGGCGGGCCGCGAACCTCTGGAAACACCATATATTTT
CASSSSGGPRTSGNTIYF
>TRBJ2-7|-|TRBV15|-
TGTGCCACCAGCTATAGGGACTCCAACTACGAGCAGTACTTC
CATSYRDSNYEQYF
>TRBJ2-7|-|TRBV27|TRBD2
TGTGCCAGCGTGACAAGGGGTAGCGGGAGGGTCACCGGAACCTACGAGCAGTACTTC
CASVTRGSGRVTGTYEQYF
>TRBJ2-2|few|TRBV28|TRBD1
TGTGCCAGCAGTCCGACAGGGGGCATTCCAAACACCGGGGAGCTGTTTTTT
CASSPTGGIPNTGELFF
>TRBJ1-5|-|TRBV6-5|TRBD1
TGTGCCAGCAGGCCAGGGACAGGGGCGATTCAGCCCCAGCATTTT
CASRPGTGAIQPQHF
>TRBJ2-1|-|TRBV6-4|TRBD2
TGTGCCAGCAGTGACGCCGGGGGTAGCGGGACGCTTGAGCAGTTCTTC
CASSDAGGSGTLEQFF
>TRBJ2-7|-|TRBV6-6|TRBD2
TGTGCCAGCAGGGGACTAGCGGACCACTACGAGCAGTACTTC
CASRGLADHYEQYF
>TRBJ2-1|-|TRBV24-1|TRBD1
TGTGCCACCAGTGATTCTCGCCCAGGGGGCTGGAATGAGCAGTTCTTC
CATSDSRPGGWNEQFF
>TRBJ2-3|-|TRBV10-1|-
TGCGCCAGCAGTACCGACTCTTTGACGCAGTATTTT
CASSTDSLTQYF
>TRBJ1-2|-|TRBV11-3|-
TGTGCCAGCAGCTTAACACAGCTTAACTATGGCTACACCTTC
CASSLTQLNYGYTF
>TRBJ2-5|-|TRBV28|TRBD2
TGTGCCAGCAGTTGGACTAGCGCGACCCAGTACTTC
CASSWTSATQYF
>TRBJ1-2|once|TRBV3-1/TRBV3-2|-
TGTGCCAGCAGCCAAGTCGTGGAGGGCGGTGGCTACACCTTC
CASSQVVEGGGYTF
>TRBJ2-7|once|TRBV29-1|TRBD1
TGCAGCGTTGAAGATCGAACAGGGGAGAGGTCCTACGAGCAGTACTTC
CSVEDRTGERSYEQYF
>TRBJ2-1|-|TRBV15|-
TGTGCCACCAGCAGGCACCAGGATGAGCAGTTCTTC
CATSRHQDEQFF
>TRBJ2-7|-|TRBV13|-
TGTGCCAGCAGCTCAGGAAGGGGCTTCCAGCAGTACTTC
CASSSGRGFQQYF
>TRBJ1-1|-|TRBV7-6|-
TGTGCCAGCAGCCTCAGACAGAGTGAAGCTTTCTTT
CASSLRQSEAFF
>TRBJ2-1|-|TRBV9|TRBD1
TGTGCCAGCAGCCCCGGACAGGGCCTCTACAATGAGCAGTTCTTC
CASSPGQGLYNEQFF
>TRBJ1-5|-|TRBV7-2|-
TGTGCCAGCAGCCAATACCGGGATCAGCCCCAGCATTTT
CASSQYRDQPQHF
>TRBJ2-7|-|TRBV19|TRBD2
TGTGCCAGTAGTATCGCACACGCGGGACTAGCGGGAACCGAGCAGTACTTC
CASSIAHAGLAGTEQYF
>TRBJ1-3|few|TRBV6-2/TRBV6-3|-
TGTGCCAGCAGCGAAGAGCTCGGGATGGGCCTGGACCTATATTTT
CASSEELGMGLDLYF
>TRBJ2-1|-|TRBV29-1|TRBD2
TGCAGCGTTACTAGCGGAAGCTCCTACAATGAGCAGTTCTTC
CSVTSGSSYNEQFF
>TRBJ1-4|few|TRBV3-1/TRBV3-2|TRBD1
TGTGCCAGCAGCCAATGGACAGGGGGTGAAGAAAAACTGTTTTTT
CASSQWTGGEEKLFF
>TRBJ1-4|-|TRBV4-2|-
TGTGCCAGCAGCCAAGAAGTAATCGGGGGAAATGAAAAACTGTTTTTT
CASSQEVIGGNEKLFF
>TRBJ2-7|-|TRBV27|TRBD1
TGTGCCAGCAGTTCTCACCGGGACAGGGGTGGCGAGCAGTACTTC
CASSSHRDRGGEQYF
>TRBJ1-2|-|TRBV6-4|-
TGTGCCAGCTCCCGGACAGCCAGAAACTATGGCTACACCTTC
CASSRTARNYGYTF
>TRBJ2-1|once|TRBV5-5|-
TGTGCCAGCAGCTTGGCCCTGAGCAGGATGAGCTCCTACAATGAGCAGTTCTTC
CASSLALSRMSSYNEQFF
>TRBJ2-5|-|TRBV7-2|TRBD2
TGTGCCAGCAGCTTAGTTGGGCTAGCGGCCCAAACCCAGTACTTC
CASSLVGLAAQTQYF
>TRBJ2-6|-|TRBV18|-
TGTGCCAGCTCACCGATGTCGGGGGCTGGGGCCAACGTCCTGACTTTC
CASSPMSGAGANVLTF
>TRBJ2-1|many|TRBV7-2|-
TGTGCCAGCAGCCCCGGAGGGGTCCCGCGCGATGAGCAGTTCTTC
CASSPGGVPRDEQFF
>TRBJ2-3|-|TRBV19|TRBD2
TGTGCCAGTAGCCGACTGGCGGGAGGTGGAGATACGCAGTATTTT
CASSRLAGGGDTQYF
>TRBJ2-1|-|TRBV20-1|-
TGCAGTGCTAGTCCGCGCCCCTCAATTACGGGTGAGCAGTTCTTC
CSASPRPSITGEQFF
>TRBJ1-5|-|TRBV18|-
TGTGCCAGCTCACCTGCAGAAACCAATCAGCCCCAGCATTTT
CASSPAETNQPQHF
>TRBJ2-5|-|TRBV27|TRBD1
TGTGCCAGCAGTCGACACCCCCCCGGCAGGGGGCGAGAGACCCAGTACTTC
CASSRHPPGRGRETQYF